The present TCR beta chain was sequenced within a study of post-analysis software for immune sequencing data. Findings and limits, study-wide: Controls' normalized Chao1 diversity significantly exceeded that of multiple sclerosis patients. In patients, TRBV5-6, TRBV5-1 and TRBV20-1 belonged to roughly five TRBV segments found more frequently than in controls.

TCR beta libraries were prepared from cDNA with unique molecular identifiers. T cells numbering about 0.95 to 11 million gave rise to a few hundred thousand cDNA molecules. TCRdb re-analysed the PCR reads in MiXCR, keeping a single row per CDR3 protein. The sample holds hundreds of thousands of distinct CDR3 sequences, roughly 45% seen once. This clonotype was seen a handful of times. Its antigen is undetermined. CDR1 SQVTM and CDR2 ANQGSEA come from the germline V gene. The CDR3 contains 14 residues. V lost 1 base, J lost 0 bases, and 7 bases lay in between. The sequenced material came from blood. This receptor was obtained from a girl aged 10-17 years with multiple sclerosis. The rearrangement uses TRBV29-1 and TRBJ2-1, with D maybe TRBD1 (5 bases). CDR3 sequence reads: CSVEGRGSYNEQFF. The CDR3 nucleotides read TGCAGCGTTGAAGGTAGGGGCTCCTACAATGAGCAGTTCTTC.